Listed here are 9 T cell receptor beta chains from one sample, sequenced in a study of shared clonotypes between healthy human individuals. TCRdb keeps only in-frame clones here, not all; method: immunoSEQ multiplex PCR. The repertoire consists of about 490,000 clones, with 79% occurring once and the leading ten covering over 9.5%. The sample taken for sequencing was PBMCs. The source of these receptors is a woman in her thirties or forties in good health. Some clones in this sample may be carry-over from other donors' samples.

The chain is built from TRBV18 and TRBJ1-2, with D perhaps TRBD1 (5 bases). CDR3 length: 13 amino acids. Per germline, CDR1 KGHSH and CDR2 LQKENI. V was cut by 6 bases and J by 6 bases, with 14 bases left in between. CDR3 region: CASSRDRPDGYTF. The CDR3 region has the DNA TGTGCCAGCTCCCGCGACAGACCCGATGGCTACACCTTC.

The chain combines TRBV5-1 with TRBJ1-1; 7 bases are a match to TRBD1. V lost 0 bases to trimming and J lost 5 bases; unmatched junction nucleotides: 10. The CDR3 extends over 16 amino acids. Germline assignment: CDR1 SGHRS and CDR2 YFSETQ. The CDR3 DNA reads TGCGCCAGCAGCTTGGAGGGCAGGGGGTCAGGAACTGAAGCTTTCTTT. As protein: CASSLEGRGSGTEAFF. Looking up the rest from reference TRBV5-1 and TRBJ1-1 gives the full variable domain: KAGVTQTPRYLIKTRGQQVTLSCSPISGHRSVSWYQQTPGQGLQFLFEYFSETQRNKGNFPGRFSGRQFSNSRSEMNVSTLELGDSALYLCASSLEGRGSGTEAFFGQGTRLTVV.

The CDR3 region has the DNA TGCGCCAGCAGCCTGCCGGGAAGGCAGCCCCAGCATTTT. This codes for CASSLPGRQPQHF. This chain links TRBV4-1 with TRBJ1-5; D is undetermined. The germline CDR1 and CDR2 sequences are MGHRA and YSYEKL. CDR3 length equals 13 residues. Trimming left V 4 bases short and J 7 bases short, with 11 bases between.

The V call is TRBV6-4, the J call TRBJ2-7; maybe TRBD1 (6 bases). Per the germline V gene, CDR1 is MRHNA and CDR2 is SNTAGT. The CDR3 consists of 12 residues. Trimming pared 8 bases from V and 3 bases from J, leaving 11 bases between. CDR3 sequence reads: CASRPRGYEQYF. CDR3 nucleotide sequence: TGTGCCAGCCGGCCCAGGGGCTACGAGCAGTACTTC.

The chain is built from TRBV7-8 and TRBJ2-7, with 12 nucleotides matching TRBD2. Trimming at V came to 3 bases and at J to 0 bases, leaving 3 bases not matched to a gene. The CDR3 spans 16 residues. CDR1 SGHVS and CDR2 FQNEAQ come from the germline V gene. Here the CDR3 DNA reads TGTGCCAGCAGCTTTTCGACTAGCGGGAGCTCCTACGAGCAGTACTTC. It codes for CASSFSTSGSSYEQYF.

V usage is TRBV5-4 and J usage is TRBJ1-2, with 7 bases fitting TRBD1. V was pared by 3 bases and J by 4 bases, with 6 bases of the junction left unmatched. The CDR3 covers 14 residues. The germline CDR1 and CDR2 sequences are SGHNT and YYREEE (reference sequence). The CDR3 region has the DNA TGTGCCAGCAGCTCCCGGACAGGAGGCTATGGCTACACCTTC. Protein sequence: CASSSRTGGYGYTF.

The chain combines TRBV27 with TRBJ2-7; 8 nucleotides line up with TRBD1. The CDR3 has 13 amino acids. Trimming at V came to 5 bases and at J to 6 bases, leaving 6 bases not matched to a gene. In germline, CDR1 is MNHEY, CDR2 SMNVEV (reference sequence). CDR3 amino acids: CASSPQQGVEQYF. The CDR3 coding sequence is TGTGCCAGCAGTCCTCAACAGGGGGTCGAGCAGTACTTC.

V and J are TRBV6-5 and TRBJ2-5; 9 nucleotides match TRBD2. CDR3 size: 14 residues. Germline-derived CDR1 and CDR2 are MNHEY and SVGAGI. V trimming: 6 bases; J trimming: 1 base; junction bases outside the gene matches: 3. The CDR3 spells CASRLAGAQETQYF. CDR3 DNA sequence: TGTGCCAGCAGATTAGCGGGAGCCCAAGAGACCCAGTACTTC.

This clone was recorded only once. CDR3 loop: CASGPGNEQFF. The CDR3 DNA is TGCGCCAGCGGACCAGGCAATGAGCAGTTCTTC. This sequence joins TRBV4-1 and TRBJ2-1; no firm D call. Germline V CDR1 and CDR2: MGHRA, YSYEKL. V lost 8 bases and J 6 bases, leaving 8 bases between the germline ends. The CDR3 has 11 residues.